This T cell receptor (beta chain) was profiled in a study of T cells after posttransplantation cyclophosphamide. This CDR3 is 13 amino acids long. Germline assignment: CDR1 SGHTA and CDR2 FQGTGA. V lost 1 base and J lost 14; bases outside the gene matches: 8. Using immunoSEQ multiplex PCR, the repertoire was profiled, and TCRdb retains in-frame clones only, with some absent. The sample lists some 11,000 clones, about 2% occurring once. There are a few counts of this clone. The target antigen is unknown. Cyclophosphamide on days +3 and +4 followed busulfan-fludarabine conditioning and a marrow graft. General study points: TRB overlap between skin or GI tissue T cells and blood was limited. After PTCy, TRB diversity resembled that of CNI/methotrexate controls.

The chain is built from TRBV7-3 and TRBJ2-1, with 7 bases aligning to TRBD2. The sample here was PBMCs, taken after allogeneic stem cell transplant with posttransplant cyclophosphamide. This clonotype was obtained from a young adult male patient who received an allogeneic stem cell transplant from a related donor, was CMV-positive, and had no GVHD. Some T cells may possibly be graft donor cells. CDR3 sequence: CASSLRGWTRKFF. CDR3 bases: TGTGCCAGCAGCTTAAGAGGTTGGACTAGGAAGTTCTTC.